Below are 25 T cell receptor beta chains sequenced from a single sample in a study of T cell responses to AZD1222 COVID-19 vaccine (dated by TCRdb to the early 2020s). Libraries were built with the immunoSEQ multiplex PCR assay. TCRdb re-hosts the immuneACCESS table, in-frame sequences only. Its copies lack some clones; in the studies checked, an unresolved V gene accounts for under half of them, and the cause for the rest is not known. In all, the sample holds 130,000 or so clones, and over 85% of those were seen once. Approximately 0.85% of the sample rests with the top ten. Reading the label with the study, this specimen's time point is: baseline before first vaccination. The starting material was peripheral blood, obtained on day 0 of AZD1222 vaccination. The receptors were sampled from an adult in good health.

The CDR3 region is CASSFDRLWTEAFF. The CDR3 nucleotides read TGTGCCAGCAGCTTCGACAGACTGTGGACTGAAGCTTTCTTT. V gene TRBV7-9 combines with J gene TRBJ1-1; TRBD1 might be the D (5 bases). Trimming pared 3 bases from V and 5 bases from J, leaving 13 bases between. CDR1 SEHNR and CDR2 FQNEAQ come from the germline V gene (reference sequence). The CDR3 consists of 14 residues.

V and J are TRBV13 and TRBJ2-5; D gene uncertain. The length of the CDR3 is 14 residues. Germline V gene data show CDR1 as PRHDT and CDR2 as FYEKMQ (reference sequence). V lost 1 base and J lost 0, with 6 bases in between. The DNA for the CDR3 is TGTGCCAGCAGCTTAGCAGAGTACCAAGAGACCCAGTACTTC. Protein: CASSLAEYQETQYF.

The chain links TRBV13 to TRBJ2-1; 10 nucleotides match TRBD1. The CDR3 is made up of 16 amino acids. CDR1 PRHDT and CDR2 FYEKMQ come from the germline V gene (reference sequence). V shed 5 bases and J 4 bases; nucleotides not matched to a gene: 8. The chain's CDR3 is CASSNYGTGAYNEQFF. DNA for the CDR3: TGTGCCAGCAGCAACTACGGGACAGGGGCTTACAATGAGCAGTTCTTC. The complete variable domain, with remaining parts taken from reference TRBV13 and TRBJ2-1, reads AAGVIQSPRHLIKEKRETATLKCYPIPRHDTVYWYQQGPGQDPQFLISFYEKMQSDKGSIPDRFSAQQFSDYHSELNMSSLELGDSALYFCASSNYGTGAYNEQFFGPGTRLTVL.

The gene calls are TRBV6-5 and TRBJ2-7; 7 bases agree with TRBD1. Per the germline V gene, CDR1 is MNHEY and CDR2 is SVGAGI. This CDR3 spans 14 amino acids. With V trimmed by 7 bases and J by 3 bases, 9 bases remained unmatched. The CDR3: CASTIRQGVYEQYF. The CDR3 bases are TGTGCCAGCACCATTCGACAGGGTGTCTACGAGCAGTACTTC.

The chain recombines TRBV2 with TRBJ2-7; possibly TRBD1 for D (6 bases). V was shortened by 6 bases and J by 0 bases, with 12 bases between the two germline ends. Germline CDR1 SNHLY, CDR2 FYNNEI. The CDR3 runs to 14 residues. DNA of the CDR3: TGTGCCAGCAGCCTCCGGGACATCTCCTACGAGCAGTACTTC. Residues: CASSLRDISYEQYF.

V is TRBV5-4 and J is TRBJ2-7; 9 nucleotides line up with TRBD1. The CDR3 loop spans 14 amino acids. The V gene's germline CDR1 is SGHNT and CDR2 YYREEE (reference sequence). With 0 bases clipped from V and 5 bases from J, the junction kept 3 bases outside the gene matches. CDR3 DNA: TGTGCCAGCAGCTTGGACAGGGGGCGAGACGAGCAGTACTTC. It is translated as CASSLDRGRDEQYF.

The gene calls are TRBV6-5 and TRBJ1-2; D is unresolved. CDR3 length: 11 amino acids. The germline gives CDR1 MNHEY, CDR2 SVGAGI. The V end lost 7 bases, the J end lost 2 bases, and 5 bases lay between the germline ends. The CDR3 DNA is TGTGCCAGCATGCAGAACTATGGCTACACCTTC. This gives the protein CASMQNYGYTF.

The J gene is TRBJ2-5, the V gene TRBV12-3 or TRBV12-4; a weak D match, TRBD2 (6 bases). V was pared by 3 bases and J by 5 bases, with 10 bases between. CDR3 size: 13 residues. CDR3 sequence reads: CASSFAGGETQYF. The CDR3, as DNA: TGTGCCAGCAGTTTCGCTGGAGGGGAGACCCAGTACTTC.

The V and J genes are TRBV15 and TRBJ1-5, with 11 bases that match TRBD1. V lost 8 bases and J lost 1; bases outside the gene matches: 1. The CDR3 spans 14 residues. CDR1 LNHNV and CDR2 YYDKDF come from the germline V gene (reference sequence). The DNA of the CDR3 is TGTGCCACCGGGACAGGGGGAAGCAATCAGCCCCAGCATTTT. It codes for CATGTGGSNQPQHF.

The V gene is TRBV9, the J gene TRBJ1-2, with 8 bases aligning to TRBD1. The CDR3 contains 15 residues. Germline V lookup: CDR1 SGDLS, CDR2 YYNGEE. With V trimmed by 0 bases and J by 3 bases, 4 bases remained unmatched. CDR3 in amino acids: CASSVESRGHYGYTF. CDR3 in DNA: TGTGCCAGCAGCGTAGAGAGCAGGGGGCACTATGGCTACACCTTC.

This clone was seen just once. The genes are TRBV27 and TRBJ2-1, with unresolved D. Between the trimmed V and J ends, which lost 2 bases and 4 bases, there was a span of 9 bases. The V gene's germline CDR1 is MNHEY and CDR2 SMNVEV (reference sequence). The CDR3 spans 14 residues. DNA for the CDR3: TGTGCCAGCAGTTTAGAGCGTGGGTACAATGAGCAGTTCTTC. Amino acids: CASSLERGYNEQFF.

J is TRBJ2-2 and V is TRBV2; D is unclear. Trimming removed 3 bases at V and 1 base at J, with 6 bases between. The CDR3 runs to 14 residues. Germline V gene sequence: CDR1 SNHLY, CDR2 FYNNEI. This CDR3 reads CASSEAWNTGELFF. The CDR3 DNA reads TGTGCCAGCAGTGAGGCCTGGAACACCGGGGAGCTGTTTTTT.

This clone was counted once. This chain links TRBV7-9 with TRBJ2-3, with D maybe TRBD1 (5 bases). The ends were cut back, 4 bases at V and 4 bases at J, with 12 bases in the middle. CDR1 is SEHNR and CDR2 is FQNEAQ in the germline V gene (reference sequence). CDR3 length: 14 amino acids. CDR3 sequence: CASSSRESPDTQYF. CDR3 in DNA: TGTGCCAGCAGCTCCAGGGAATCCCCAGATACGCAGTATTTT.

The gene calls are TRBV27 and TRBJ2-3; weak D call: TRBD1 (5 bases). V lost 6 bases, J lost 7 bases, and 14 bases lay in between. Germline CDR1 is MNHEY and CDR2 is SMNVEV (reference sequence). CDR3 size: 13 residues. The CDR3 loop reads CASRGQVSNTQYF. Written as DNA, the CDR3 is TGTGCCAGCAGGGGGCAAGTTTCAAATACGCAGTATTTT.

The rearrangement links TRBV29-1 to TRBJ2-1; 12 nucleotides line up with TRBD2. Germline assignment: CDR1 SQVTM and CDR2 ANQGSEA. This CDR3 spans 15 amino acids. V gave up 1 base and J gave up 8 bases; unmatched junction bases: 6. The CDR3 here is CSVEALAGGRDEQFF. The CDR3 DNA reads TGCAGCGTTGAAGCACTAGCGGGGGGCAGGGATGAGCAGTTCTTC.

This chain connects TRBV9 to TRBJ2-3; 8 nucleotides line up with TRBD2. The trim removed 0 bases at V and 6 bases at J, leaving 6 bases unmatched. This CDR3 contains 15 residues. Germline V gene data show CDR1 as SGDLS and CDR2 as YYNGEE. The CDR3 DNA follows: TGTGCCAGCAGCGTAGCTCCGGGGGGGATGGATACGCAGTATTTT. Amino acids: CASSVAPGGMDTQYF. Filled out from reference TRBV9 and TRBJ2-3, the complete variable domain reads DSGVTQTPKHLITATGQRVTLRCSPRSGDLSVYWYQQSLDQGLQFLIQYYNGEERAKGNILERFSAQQFPDLHSELNLSSLELGDSALYFCASSVAPGGMDTQYFGPGTRLTVL.

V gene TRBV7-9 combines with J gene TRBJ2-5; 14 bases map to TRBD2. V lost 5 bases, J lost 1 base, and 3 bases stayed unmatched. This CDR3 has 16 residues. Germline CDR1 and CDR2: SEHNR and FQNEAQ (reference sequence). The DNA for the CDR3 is TGTGCCAGCAGCCTGGGACTAGCGGGGGCCCAAGAGACCCAGTACTTC. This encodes CASSLGLAGAQETQYF.

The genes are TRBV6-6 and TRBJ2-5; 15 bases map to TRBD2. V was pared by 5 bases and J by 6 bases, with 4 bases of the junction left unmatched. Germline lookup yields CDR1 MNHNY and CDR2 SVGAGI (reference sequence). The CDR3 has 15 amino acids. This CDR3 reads CASSRTSGGAQTQYF. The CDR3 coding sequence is TGTGCCAGCAGTAGGACTAGCGGGGGGGCCCAGACCCAGTACTTC.

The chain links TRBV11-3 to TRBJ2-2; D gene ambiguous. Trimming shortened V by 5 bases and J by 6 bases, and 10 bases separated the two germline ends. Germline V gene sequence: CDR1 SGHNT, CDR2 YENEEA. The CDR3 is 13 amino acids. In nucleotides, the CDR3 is TGTGCCAGCAGCCTGCTCAGCCCCGGGGAGCTGTTTTTT. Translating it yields CASSLLSPGELFF.

The CDR3: CASGLGAGGTEAFF. CDR3 nucleotide sequence: TGTGCCAGCGGCCTCGGGGCCGGAGGGACTGAAGCTTTCTTT. This chain connects TRBV11-1 to TRBJ1-1; D perhaps matches TRBD1 (5 bases). The CDR3 length is 14 residues. CDR1 and CDR2 (germline): SGHAT, FQDESV (reference sequence). Between the trimmed V and J ends, which lost 8 bases and 5 bases, there was a span of 18 bases.

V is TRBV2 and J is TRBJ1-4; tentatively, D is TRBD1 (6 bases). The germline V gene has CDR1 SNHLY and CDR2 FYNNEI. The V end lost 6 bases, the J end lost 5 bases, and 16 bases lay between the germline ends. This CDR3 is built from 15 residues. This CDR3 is CASRLSGQGNEKLFF. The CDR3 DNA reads TGTGCCAGCAGACTAAGCGGCCAGGGGAATGAAAAACTGTTTTTT.

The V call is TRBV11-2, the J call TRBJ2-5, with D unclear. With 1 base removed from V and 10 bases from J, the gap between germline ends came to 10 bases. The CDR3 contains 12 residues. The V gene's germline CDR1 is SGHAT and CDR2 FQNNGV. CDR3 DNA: TGTGCCAGCAGCTTAGCGTTGCCTGACCAGTACTTC. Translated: CASSLALPDQYF.

The CDR3 nucleotides are TGTGCCATCAGTGAGTCGGGCCAGGGAAACACCATATATTTT. Residues: CAISESGQGNTIYF. V usage is TRBV10-3 and J usage is TRBJ1-3; D unresolved. The V gene lost 0 bases and the J gene lost 4 bases, with 7 bases spanning the gap. This CDR3 has 14 residues. The V gene's germline CDR1 is ENHRY and CDR2 SYGVKD.

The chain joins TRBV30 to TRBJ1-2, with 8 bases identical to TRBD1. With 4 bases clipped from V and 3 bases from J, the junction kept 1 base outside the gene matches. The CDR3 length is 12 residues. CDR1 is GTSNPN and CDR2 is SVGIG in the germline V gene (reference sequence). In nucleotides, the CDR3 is TGTGCCTGGACAGGGGGCCACTATGGCTACACCTTC. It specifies CAWTGGHYGYTF.

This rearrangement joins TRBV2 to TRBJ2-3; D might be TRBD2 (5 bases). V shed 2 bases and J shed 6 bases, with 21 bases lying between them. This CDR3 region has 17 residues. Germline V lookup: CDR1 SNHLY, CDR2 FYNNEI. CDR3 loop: CASSEWTGEGRGDTQYF. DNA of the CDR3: TGTGCCAGCAGTGAATGGACCGGCGAAGGACGCGGGGATACGCAGTATTTT.